This is a list of T cell receptor beta chains from one sample in a study of post-analysis software for immune sequencing data. In TCRdb, the PCR reads were re-called with MiXCR into one record per CDR3 protein. This sample yields roughly 620,000 distinct CDR3 sequences, of which about 44% are seen a single time; more than 1.5% belongs to the top ten. Sequenced material: blood. These receptors were taken from a girl under 18 with multiple sclerosis. Both conserved end residues are part of each CDR3.

v_call: TRBV20-1; j_call: TRBJ1-1; cdr3_aa: CSALPGADTEAFF
v_call: TRBV20-1; j_call: TRBJ1-1; cdr3_aa: CGARVWLEMNTEAFF
v_call: TRBV5-6; j_call: TRBJ2-5; cdr3_aa: CASSYGQGYPTNRYF
v_call: TRBV20-1; j_call: TRBJ1-2; cdr3_aa: CSASGKGRIPNYGYTF
v_call: TRBV3-1; j_call: TRBJ2-1; cdr3_aa: CASSQGTGRNEQFF
v_call: TRBV10-2; j_call: TRBJ2-4; cdr3_aa: CASSDLGVGTGKNIQYF
v_call: TRBV4-1; j_call: TRBJ2-3; cdr3_aa: CASSGRGPRAGLTDTQYF
v_call: TRBV10-2; j_call: TRBJ2-7; cdr3_aa: CASSESVGSQYF
v_call: TRBV29-1; j_call: TRBJ2-7; cdr3_aa: CSGADSLPPYEQYF
v_call: TRBV27; j_call: TRBJ1-2; cdr3_aa: CASSSPRQGGDYGYTF
v_call: TRBV12-3/TRBV12-4; j_call: TRBJ2-3; cdr3_aa: CASSQLSGSSDTQYF
v_call: TRBV20-1; j_call: TRBJ2-1; cdr3_aa: CSANLYNEQFF